These 24 T cell receptor beta chains originate from one sample sequenced in a study of T cells after yellow fever vaccination. From the 5' RACE reads, TCRdb called clonotypes with MiXCR, one entry per CDR3 protein. The sample lists around 550,000 distinct CDR3 sequences, 15% to 20% occurring once. This sample comprised PBMCs, obtained 15 days after the yellow fever booster vaccination. All receptors come from a man aged 25-40 years who received the YFV17D yellow fever vaccine.

This clonotype has a handful of counts. The chain links TRBV19 to TRBJ2-2; D gene ambiguous. The CDR3 covers 11 residues. The V and J ends lost 8 bases and 8 bases respectively, with 9 bases between them. Germline V gene data show CDR1 as LNHDA and CDR2 as SQIVND (reference sequence). DNA for the CDR3: TGTGCCAGTGAGGTGTGGGGGGAGCTGTTTTTT. It specifies CASEVWGELFF. Variable domain in full (rest from reference TRBV19 and TRBJ2-2): DGGITQSPKYLFRKEGQNVTLSCEQNLNHDAMYWYRQDPGQGLRLIYYSQIVNDFQKGDIAEGYSVSREKKESFPLTVTSAQKNPTAFYLCASEVWGELFFGEGSRLTVL.

In this sample, this clonotype turned up a few times. The chain employs TRBV5-1 and TRBJ2-2; no clear D. V shed 2 bases and J shed 1 base, with 12 bases lying between them. The CDR3 is 16 amino acids. Germline-derived CDR1 and CDR2 are SGHRS and YFSETQ. CDR3 sequence: CASSLQVFQNTGELFF. In DNA form, the CDR3 reads TGCGCCAGCAGCTTACAAGTTTTTCAGAACACCGGGGAGCTGTTTTTT.

This clonotype occurred a few times. This chain uses TRBV20-1 with TRBJ2-1; D uncertain. Germline lookup yields CDR1 DFQATT and CDR2 SNEGSKA (reference sequence). The ends were cut back, 7 bases at V and 0 bases at J, with 16 bases in the middle. The CDR3 covers 15 residues. The CDR3 spells CSVLALTRSYNEQFF. The DNA of the CDR3 is TGCAGTGTCCTGGCACTCACCCGCTCCTACAATGAGCAGTTCTTC.

In this sample, this clonotype turned up a few times. The chain carries TRBV4-2 and TRBJ2-7, with TRBD2 matching over 11 bases. The germline CDR1 and CDR2 sequences are LGHNA and YNFKEQ. The CDR3 extends over 16 amino acids. V shed 5 bases, J shed 3 bases, and the junction held 9 bases outside the gene matches. This CDR3 is CASSALGLAGGYEQYF. In nucleotides, the CDR3 is TGTGCCAGCAGCGCCCTCGGCCTAGCGGGAGGCTACGAGCAGTACTTC.

This clonotype was seen only a few times. The V and J genes are TRBV5-1 and TRBJ2-7; D is undetermined. V was shortened by 2 bases and J by 2 bases, with 8 bases between the two germline ends. Per the germline V gene, CDR1 is SGHRS and CDR2 is YFSETQ. CDR3 length equals 13 residues. The CDR3 sequence: CASSFTEAYEQYF. The CDR3 DNA follows: TGCGCCAGCAGCTTCACGGAAGCCTACGAGCAGTACTTC.

This clonotype was seen a few times. The chain combines TRBV3-1 with TRBJ2-6, with unresolved D. The germline V and J ends were trimmed by 0 bases and 0 bases, with 6 bases remaining between them. Per the germline V gene, CDR1 is LGHDT and CDR2 is YNNKEL (reference sequence). The CDR3 extends over 16 amino acids. The CDR3 bases are TGTGCCAGCAGCCAAGAAAGAGGCTCTGGGGCCAACGTCCTGACTTTC. Protein sequence: CASSQERGSGANVLTF.

The chain links TRBV5-5 to TRBJ2-7; D ambiguous. Trimming removed 1 base at V and 1 base at J, with 12 bases between. CDR1 SGHKS and CDR2 YYEKEE come from the germline V gene (reference sequence). The length of the CDR3 is 15 residues. The CDR3 here is CASSLSGSVSYEQYF. The CDR3 coding sequence is TGTGCCAGCAGCTTGTCGGGCTCGGTTTCCTACGAGCAGTACTTC.

This rearrangement joins TRBV27 to TRBJ2-4, with no clear D. This CDR3 is 17 amino acids long. Per the germline V gene, CDR1 is MNHEY and CDR2 is SMNVEV (reference sequence). The V and J ends lost 1 base and 0 bases respectively, with 13 bases between them. The CDR3 spells CASSLYSDPLAKNIQYF. The CDR3 coding sequence is TGTGCCAGCAGTTTATATTCGGATCCTTTAGCCAAAAACATTCAGTACTTC.

The rearrangement links TRBV20-1 to TRBJ2-7; 10 bases match TRBD2. The CDR3 totals 15 residues. V dropped 2 bases and J dropped 6; count of bases not matched to a gene: 10. Germline V gene data show CDR1 as DFQATT and CDR2 as SNEGSKA (reference sequence). The chain's CDR3 is CSARSWLAGVGEQYF. CDR3 sequence (DNA): TGCAGTGCTAGAAGTTGGCTAGCGGGAGTTGGCGAGCAGTACTTC.

This rearrangement joins TRBV20-1 to TRBJ2-7; 9 bases are shared with TRBD2. This CDR3 spans 14 amino acids. Germline trimming cut 4 bases from V and 3 bases from J; bases unmatched to any gene: 7. Germline V gene lookup returns CDR1 DFQATT and CDR2 SNEGSKA (reference sequence). Here the CDR3 reads CSATHSGRVYEQYF. The CDR3 nucleotides are TGCAGTGCTACCCATAGCGGGAGAGTCTACGAGCAGTACTTC.

The chain is built from TRBV18 and TRBJ2-7; tentative D call: TRBD2 (5 bases). The germline V gene has CDR1 KGHSH and CDR2 LQKENI. This CDR3 is built from 15 residues. V shed 1 base and J shed 9 bases, with 19 bases lying between them. The CDR3 nucleotides read TGTGCCAGCTCACCACGGGAGACCATCCATCCGGGGCAGTACTTC. Amino acids: CASSPRETIHPGQYF.

This clonotype occurred a few times. Here the CDR3 reads CASSLGASLYNEQFF. The CDR3 nucleotides are TGTGCCAGCAGCTTGGGGGCTAGCCTATACAATGAGCAGTTCTTC. V and J are TRBV5-4 and TRBJ2-1; TRBD2 is a possible D gene (5 bases). The V and J ends lost 0 bases and 4 bases respectively, with 11 bases between them. This CDR3 is built from 15 residues. Germline CDR1 SGHNT, CDR2 YYREEE (reference sequence).

The chain combines TRBV12-3 or TRBV12-4 with TRBJ2-1, with 9 nucleotides matching TRBD2. CDR3 size: 13 residues. V shed 11 bases and J 7 bases; nucleotides not matched to a gene: 9. In DNA, the CDR3 is TGTGCCCTGGGTGCGGGAGGGGGTAATGAGCAGTTCTTC. Residues: CALGAGGGNEQFF.

This clonotype was seen repeatedly, ten times or more. CDR3 DNA sequence: TGTGCCAGCAGCGTTGGACAGGGATCGTTTGAGCCCCAGCATTTT. Its translation: CASSVGQGSFEPQHF. The rearrangement joins TRBV6-1 to TRBJ1-5; TRBD1 agrees at 8 bases. The V and J ends lost 6 bases and 8 bases, in that order; junction bases with no gene match: 12. The CDR3 is 15 residues long. Germline loops: CDR1 MNHNS, CDR2 SASEGT.

This clonotype was seen a handful of times. The chain combines TRBV5-4 with TRBJ2-7; 7 positions agree with TRBD2. The CDR3 contains 15 residues. After removal of 2 bases from V and 6 bases from J, the junction contained 11 bases not matched to a gene. Germline V lookup: CDR1 SGHNT, CDR2 YYREEE (reference sequence). DNA of the CDR3: TGTGCCAGCAGCTTTTTCCTAGCGGCCTCCGGCGAGCAGTACTTC. It encodes CASSFFLAASGEQYF.

This clonotype was observed a handful of times. The rearrangement links TRBV2 to TRBJ1-5; D is unresolved. Trimming removed 5 bases from V and 6 bases from J, with 8 bases in between. The CDR3 sequence is 12 residues long. Germline V gives CDR1 SNHLY, CDR2 FYNNEI. This CDR3 reads CASSPDSQPQHF. The CDR3 DNA reads TGTGCCAGCAGTCCGGACTCTCAGCCCCAGCATTTT.

This clonotype was counted only a few times. This rearrangement joins TRBV15 to TRBJ2-5; D might be TRBD1 (5 bases). Germline CDR1 reads LNHNV; CDR2 reads YYDKDF (reference sequence). Trimming took 2 bases from V and 8 from J, leaving 9 bases between them. The CDR3 has 12 residues. The CDR3 nucleotides read TGTGCCACCAGCAGATCCAGGGAAACCCAGTACTTC. Its protein product is CATSRSRETQYF. Variable domain in full (rest from reference TRBV15 and TRBJ2-5): DAMVIQNPRYQVTQFGKPVTLSCSQTLNHNVMYWYQQKSSQAPKLLFHYYDKDFNNEADTPDNFQSRRPNTSFCFLDIRSPGLGDTAMYLCATSRSRETQYFGPGTRLLVL.

The gene calls are TRBV3-1 and TRBJ2-7; 13 nucleotides align to TRBD2. The CDR3 runs to 18 residues. Unmatched junction bases numbered 10, after V lost 2 bases and J lost 3 bases. Per the germline V gene, CDR1 is LGHDT and CDR2 is YNNKEL (reference sequence). CDR3 in amino acids: CASSQIFSGTSGNYEQYF. As DNA, the CDR3 is TGTGCCAGCAGCCAAATTTTTTCCGGGACTAGCGGGAACTACGAGCAGTACTTC.

This chain uses TRBV20-1 with TRBJ2-3, with 8 bases that match TRBD2. This CDR3 is 13 amino acids long. The V gene end was trimmed by 3 bases and the J gene end by 6 bases; junction bases not matched to a gene: 5. The germline V gene encodes CDR1 DFQATT and CDR2 SNEGSKA (reference sequence). Here the CDR3 DNA reads TGCAGTGCTAGCCGGGAGGGGCGGGATACGCAGTATTTT. Residues: CSASREGRDTQYF.

V usage is TRBV15 and J usage is TRBJ2-1; 7 nucleotides match TRBD1. Germline V lookup: CDR1 LNHNV, CDR2 YYDKDF (reference sequence). V shed 5 bases, J shed 6 bases, and the junction held 10 bases outside the gene matches. CDR3 length: 15 residues. The CDR3 sequence is CATSWYKGAGNEQFF. In DNA, the CDR3 is TGTGCCACCAGCTGGTACAAGGGGGCTGGCAATGAGCAGTTCTTC.

The J gene is TRBJ2-3, the V gene TRBV28; D is ambiguous. The CDR3 contains 13 residues. V shed 5 bases and J shed 8 bases, with 14 bases lying between them. Germline-derived CDR1 and CDR2 are MDHEN and SYDVKM. The CDR3 coding sequence is TGTGCCAGCAGTCCTTATACCTTCCCTACGCAGTATTTT. Amino acid sequence: CASSPYTFPTQYF.

This chain uses TRBV20-1 with TRBJ2-3; D uncertain. This CDR3 is 13 amino acids long. V was clipped by 6 bases and J by 1 base, with 11 bases between them. CDR1 and CDR2 from the germline V gene are DFQATT and SNEGSKA (reference sequence). CDR3 DNA: TGCAGTGCCTATCCTTCCGGCACAGATACGCAGTATTTT. Translated, it gives CSAYPSGTDTQYF.

A few counts support this clonotype. This chain links TRBV18 with TRBJ2-7, with TRBD2 as a possible D gene (6 bases). The CDR3 has 14 residues. Germline values: CDR1 KGHSH, CDR2 LQKENI. Trimming pared 1 base from V and 0 bases from J, leaving 7 bases between. CDR3: CASSPQGLSYEQYF. As DNA, the CDR3 is TGTGCCAGCTCACCACAGGGACTCTCCTACGAGCAGTACTTC.

This clonotype has a handful of counts. V usage is TRBV20-1 and J usage is TRBJ2-3, with 14 bases aligning to TRBD2. The CDR3 has 18 residues. V shed 5 bases and J 0 bases; nucleotides not matched to a gene: 10. Germline V gene sequence: CDR1 DFQATT, CDR2 SNEGSKA (reference sequence). The CDR3 here is CSAPGTSGSLGSTDTQYF. In DNA form, the CDR3 reads TGCAGTGCTCCAGGGACTAGCGGGAGTCTGGGGAGCACAGATACGCAGTATTTT.